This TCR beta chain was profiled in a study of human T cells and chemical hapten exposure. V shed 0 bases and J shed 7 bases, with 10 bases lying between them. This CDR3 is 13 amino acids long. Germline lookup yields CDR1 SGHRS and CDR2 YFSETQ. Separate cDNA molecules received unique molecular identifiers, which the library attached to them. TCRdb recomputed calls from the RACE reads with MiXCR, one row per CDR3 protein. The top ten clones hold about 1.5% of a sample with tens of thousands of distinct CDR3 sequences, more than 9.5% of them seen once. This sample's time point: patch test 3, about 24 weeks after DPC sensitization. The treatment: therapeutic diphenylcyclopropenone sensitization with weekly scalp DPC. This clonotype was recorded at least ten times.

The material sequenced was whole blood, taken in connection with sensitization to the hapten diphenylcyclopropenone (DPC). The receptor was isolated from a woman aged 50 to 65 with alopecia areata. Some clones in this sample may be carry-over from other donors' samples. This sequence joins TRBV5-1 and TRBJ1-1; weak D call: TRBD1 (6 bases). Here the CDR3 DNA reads TGCGCCAGCAGCTTGGAGACAGGACTTGAAGCTTTCTTT. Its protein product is CASSLETGLEAFF.